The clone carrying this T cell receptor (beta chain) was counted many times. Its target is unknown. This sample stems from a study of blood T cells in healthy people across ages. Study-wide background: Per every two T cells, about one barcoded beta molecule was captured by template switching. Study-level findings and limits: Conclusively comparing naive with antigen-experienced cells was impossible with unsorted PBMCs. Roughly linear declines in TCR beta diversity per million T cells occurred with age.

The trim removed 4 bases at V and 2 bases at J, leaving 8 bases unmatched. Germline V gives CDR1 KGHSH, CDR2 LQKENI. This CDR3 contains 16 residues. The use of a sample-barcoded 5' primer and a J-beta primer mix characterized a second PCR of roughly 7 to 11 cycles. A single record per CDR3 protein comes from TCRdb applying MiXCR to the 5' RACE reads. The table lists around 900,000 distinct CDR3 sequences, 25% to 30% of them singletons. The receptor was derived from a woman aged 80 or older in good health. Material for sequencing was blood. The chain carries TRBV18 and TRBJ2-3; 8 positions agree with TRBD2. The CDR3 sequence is CASSRRGGQITDTQYF. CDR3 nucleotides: TGTGCCAGCTCACGCCGGGGGGGACAAATCACAGATACGCAGTATTTT.